Shown below are 29 T cell receptor beta chains from a single sample sequenced in a study of T cell responses to AZD1222 COVID-19 vaccine. TCRdb keeps only in-frame clones here, not all; method: immunoSEQ multiplex PCR. The repertoire includes some 120,000 clones, approximately 88% of them detected once, and 4.5% to 6% sits in the top ten. The sample here was peripheral blood, taken on day 0 of AZD1222 vaccination. Every receptor here comes from an adult in good health.

The chain is built from TRBV6-5 and TRBJ1-6; D may be TRBD1 (6 bases). The V and J ends lost 3 bases and 5 bases respectively, with 11 bases between them. The CDR3 contains 15 residues. Germline assignment: CDR1 MNHEY and CDR2 SVGAGI. The DNA of the CDR3 is TGTGCCAGCAGTTATCGGCCAGGGGATAATTCACCCCTCCACTTT. Translating it yields CASSYRPGDNSPLHF.

The chain uses TRBV11-3 and TRBJ2-1; 9 nucleotides agree with TRBD1. V was pared by 5 bases and J by 8 bases, with 10 bases of the junction left unmatched. The CDR3 extends over 15 amino acids. Germline V gives CDR1 SGHNT, CDR2 YENEEA. CDR3 DNA sequence: TGTGCCAGCAGCGCGGGACAGGGCAATCGCGATGAGCAGTTCTTC. It translates to CASSAGQGNRDEQFF.

V usage is TRBV7-6 and J usage is TRBJ1-5; D gene uncertain. V shed 1 base and J shed 0 bases, with 10 bases lying between them. The CDR3 loop spans 16 amino acids. Germline-derived CDR1 and CDR2 are SGHVS and FNYEAQ. CDR3 sequence: CASSLGARISNQPQHF. CDR3 bases: TGTGCCAGCAGCTTAGGAGCCCGGATTAGCAATCAGCCCCAGCATTTT.

This clone showed up just once. The genes are TRBV5-5 and TRBJ1-6; no reliable D call. Germline loops: CDR1 SGHKS, CDR2 YYEKEE (reference sequence). There are 15 residues in the CDR3. Trimming stripped 2 bases from V and 3 bases from J, with 9 bases between. The CDR3 protein is CASSFSSDYNSPLHF. DNA for the CDR3: TGTGCCAGCAGCTTTAGTTCCGACTATAATTCACCCCTCCACTTT.

The chain couples TRBV7-8 to TRBJ1-1; possible D gene TRBD1, 5 bases. The CDR3 consists of 15 residues. From germline, CDR1 is SGHVS and CDR2 FQNEAQ. The V end lost 0 bases, the J end lost 2 bases, and 10 bases lay between the germline ends. In DNA form, the CDR3 reads TGTGCCAGCAGCTTAGCGTCTGGGGCCAACACTGAAGCTTTCTTT. It encodes CASSLASGANTEAFF.

The chain carries TRBV6-1 and TRBJ1-5; D not certain. The CDR3 is 15 amino acids. The germline V gene has CDR1 MNHNS and CDR2 SASEGT. Trimming shortened V by 1 base and J by 2 bases, and 9 bases separated the two germline ends. CDR3: CASSEVVNGNQPQHF. Here the CDR3 DNA reads TGTGCCAGCAGTGAAGTCGTTAACGGCAATCAGCCCCAGCATTTT.

The gene calls are TRBV4-3 and TRBJ2-2; TRBD2 agrees at 8 bases. The CDR3 covers 16 residues. Germline V gives CDR1 LGHNA, CDR2 YSLEER. The CDR3 nucleotides are TGCCCCCCCAGCCAAGACCGGGGGGGGTGGGCCGGGGAGCTGTTTTTT. Residues: CPPSQDRGGWAGELFF.

The J gene is TRBJ1-1, the V gene TRBV6-4, with D perhaps matching TRBD1 (5 bases). CDR3 length: 11 amino acids. Germline assignment: CDR1 MRHNA and CDR2 SNTAGT. The CDR3 DNA is TGTGGCCGAACGGGGGTCACTGAAGCTTTCTTT. Its protein product is CGRTGVTEAFF.

For this clone: One junction end does not reproduce the germline sequence, and a read error may be involved. The chain links TRBV5-1 to TRBJ2-5; D is possibly TRBD1 (6 bases). The CDR3 has 17 amino acids. Germline values: CDR1 SGHRS, CDR2 YFSETQ. CDR3 protein: CASSLTPTGGIQGTQYF. CDR3 DNA: TGCGCCAGCAGCTTGACTCCGACAGGAGGTATCCAAGGGACCCAGTACTTC.

The chain employs TRBV10-1 and TRBJ2-7; tentatively, D is TRBD2 (7 bases). The germline V gene has CDR1 WNHNN and CDR2 SYGVQD (reference sequence). The CDR3 is 15 amino acids. V gave up 0 bases and J gave up 6 bases, with 15 bases separating them. The DNA of the CDR3 is TGCGCCAGCAGTGAGTCACGGGGGGCCCGTGGCGAGCAGTACTTC. This translates into CASSESRGARGEQYF.

V and J are TRBV5-1 and TRBJ2-7; D might be TRBD1 (7 bases). The CDR3 runs to 15 residues. Germline assignment: CDR1 SGHRS and CDR2 YFSETQ. V gave up 4 bases and J gave up 3 bases, with 17 bases separating them. In nucleotides, the CDR3 is TGCGCCAGCAGCCCAAGACAGGGAGGTAGCTACGAGCAGTACTTC. Protein product: CASSPRQGGSYEQYF. The full variable domain, its missing parts supplied by reference TRBV5-1 and TRBJ2-7, is KAGVTQTPRYLIKTRGQQVTLSCSPISGHRSVSWYQQTPGQGLQFLFEYFSETQRNKGNFPGRFSGRQFSNSRSEMNVSTLELGDSALYLCASSPRQGGSYEQYFGPGTRLTVT.

The J gene is TRBJ1-4, the V gene TRBV9, with 7 bases matching TRBD1. This CDR3 is 15 amino acids long. V dropped 0 bases and J dropped 7; count of bases not matched to a gene: 6. In germline, CDR1 is SGDLS, CDR2 YYNGEE. The CDR3: CASSVEGAWGEKLFF. Written as DNA, the CDR3 is TGTGCCAGCAGCGTAGAGGGGGCGTGGGGTGAAAAACTGTTTTTT.

This clone turned up a few times. This chain uses TRBV12-3 or TRBV12-4 with TRBJ1-2; D not certain. Trimming stripped 3 bases from V and 8 bases from J, with 13 bases between. This CDR3 is built from 13 residues. CDR3 in amino acids: CASSLGRAGGYTF. CDR3 bases: TGTGCCAGCAGTTTGGGTAGGGCCGGCGGCTACACCTTC.

V is TRBV28 and J is TRBJ1-3; D remains ambiguous. The length of the CDR3 is 15 residues. V lost 4 bases and J lost 3, with 13 bases in between. Germline CDR1 and CDR2: MDHEN and SYDVKM. For the CDR3, the DNA is TGTGCCAGCAGTTATGCGGTAGTACTTGGAAACACCATATATTTT. Translated, it gives CASSYAVVLGNTIYF.

Only a few counts were recorded for this clone. The rearrangement links TRBV30 to TRBJ1-1; D perhaps matches TRBD1 (5 bases). CDR3 length equals 14 residues. Germline V gene sequence: CDR1 GTSNPN, CDR2 SVGIG (reference sequence). V was cut by 0 bases and J by 5 bases, with 13 bases left in between. The CDR3 region is CAWSVIPGWTEAFF. The CDR3 DNA is TGTGCCTGGAGTGTCATACCAGGGTGGACTGAAGCTTTCTTT. Supplemented by reference TRBV30 and TRBJ1-1, the full variable domain reads SQTIHQWPATLVQPVGSPLSLECTVEGTSNPNLYWYRQAAGRGLQLLFYSVGIGQISSEVPQNLSASRPQDRQFILSSKKLLLSDSGFYLCAWSVIPGWTEAFFGQGTRLTVV.

This chain joins TRBV2 and TRBJ1-1, with 10 bases lining up with TRBD1. Trimming took 6 bases from V and 3 from J; bases not matched to a gene: 4. CDR1 is SNHLY and CDR2 is FYNNEI in the germline V gene. The CDR3 spans 14 residues. The CDR3 region has the DNA TGTGCCAGCAGAAGACAGGGGGCAGACACTGAAGCTTTCTTT. It specifies CASRRQGADTEAFF. The full variable domain, with the rest looked up from reference TRBV2 and TRBJ1-1, is EPEVTQTPSHQVTQMGQEVILRCVPISNHLYFYWYRQILGQKVEFLVSFYNNEISEKSEIFDDQFSVERPDGSNFTLKIRSTKLEDSAMYFCASRRQGADTEAFFGQGTRLTVV.

The V call is TRBV5-4, the J call TRBJ2-5; 8 bases map to TRBD2. V was clipped by 4 bases and J by 4 bases; unmatched bases: 12. CDR3 length: 16 residues. Per the germline V gene, CDR1 is SGHNT and CDR2 is YYREEE (reference sequence). Here the CDR3 DNA reads TGTGCCAGCAGCCCCGCCGGGACTAGGGGCGGAGAGACCCAGTACTTC. Translating it yields CASSPAGTRGGETQYF.

The rearrangement joins TRBV7-2 to TRBJ2-5; 13 bases fit TRBD2. Germline CDR1 and CDR2: SGHTA and FQGNSA. The CDR3 is 14 residues long. The V segment lost 9 bases and the J segment 2 bases; nucleotides outside the gene matches: 3. CDR3 coding DNA: TGTGCCAGTGGGACTAGCGGGGAGCAAGAGACCCAGTACTTC. Its translation is CASGTSGEQETQYF.

The rearrangement uses TRBV10-3 and TRBJ1-1; 8 bases match TRBD1. Looked up from germline, CDR1 is ENHRY and CDR2 is SYGVKD. V dropped 6 bases and J dropped 4; count of bases not matched to a gene: 4. This CDR3 has 13 residues. The CDR3 DNA sequence: TGTGCCATCAGCAGCACAGGGGGCACTGAAGCTTTCTTT. As protein: CAISSTGGTEAFF.

CDR3 bases: TGTGCCAGCAGCTTAAGGGTCGGACAGGGATTCTTTGAAAAACTGTTTTTT. The encoded protein is CASSLRVGQGFFEKLFF. V usage is TRBV13 and J usage is TRBJ1-4; 8 nucleotides match TRBD1. CDR1 and CDR2 from the germline V gene are PRHDT and FYEKMQ (reference sequence). J was trimmed by 7 bases and V by 2 bases; bases with no gene match: 12. CDR3 length: 17 amino acids.

This sequence joins TRBV4-3 and TRBJ2-3, with 15 bases aligning to TRBD2. The CDR3 runs 18 residues. The junction had 7 bases not matched to a gene; V was cut back by 3 bases and J by 3 bases. CDR1 and CDR2 (germline): LGHNA, YSLEER. The CDR3 sequence is CASSHGWTSGGATDTQYF. The CDR3 DNA follows: TGCGCCAGCAGCCATGGCTGGACTAGCGGGGGGGCAACAGATACGCAGTATTTT.

The chain carries TRBV5-8 and TRBJ2-1; 14 bases fit TRBD2. This CDR3 is built from 19 residues. CDR1 and CDR2 (germline): SGHTS, YDEGEE. The junction had 14 bases not matched to a gene; V was cut back by 4 bases and J by 5 bases. This CDR3 is CASSRLPGLAGVLHNEQFF. In DNA, the CDR3 is TGTGCCAGCAGCCGACTTCCGGGACTAGCGGGAGTCCTCCACAATGAGCAGTTCTTC. Filled out from reference TRBV5-8 and TRBJ2-1, the complete variable domain reads EAGVTQSPTHLIKTRGQQATLRCSPISGHTSVYWYQQALGLGLQFLLWYDEGEERNRGNFPPRFSGRQFPNYSSELNVNALELEDSALYLCASSRLPGLAGVLHNEQFFGPGTRLTVL.

V gene TRBV20-1 combines with J gene TRBJ2-1; 7 bases match TRBD2. CDR3 length: 16 amino acids. After removal of 3 bases from V and 10 bases from J, the junction contained 18 bases not matched to a gene. CDR1 and CDR2 from the germline V gene are DFQATT and SNEGSKA (reference sequence). The CDR3: CSASMGRDYRRREQFF. The CDR3 DNA reads as TGCAGTGCTAGTATGGGGCGGGACTACCGAAGGCGGGAGCAGTTCTTC.

The V call is TRBV5-1, the J call TRBJ1-5, with 7 bases lining up with TRBD1. Germline V CDR1 and CDR2: SGHRS, YFSETQ. J lost 0 bases, V lost 4 bases, and 4 bases had no gene match. The CDR3 has 15 residues. CDR3 residues: CASSPGTDSNQPQHF. The CDR3 nucleotides are TGCGCCAGCAGCCCGGGGACAGATAGCAATCAGCCCCAGCATTTT. The full variable domain, in which reference TRBV5-1 and TRBJ1-5 provide the parts outside the CDR3, is KAGVTQTPRYLIKTRGQQVTLSCSPISGHRSVSWYQQTPGQGLQFLFEYFSETQRNKGNFPGRFSGRQFSNSRSEMNVSTLELGDSALYLCASSPGTDSNQPQHFGDGTRLSIL.

V gene TRBV7-2 combines with J gene TRBJ2-5; possibly TRBD2 for D (6 bases). The CDR3 has 15 residues. Germline loops: CDR1 SGHTA, CDR2 FQGNSA. V was pared by 7 bases and J by 2 bases, with 17 bases between. The CDR3 DNA is TGTGCCAGCAACCCTATCCCCGGGGGACAAGAGACCCAGTACTTC. The encoded protein is CASNPIPGGQETQYF.

The rearrangement links TRBV4-2 to TRBJ2-2; TRBD2 aligns across 7 bases. This CDR3 contains 13 residues. V shed 4 bases, J shed 6 bases, and the junction held 2 bases outside the gene matches. CDR1 and CDR2 from the germline V gene are LGHNA and YNFKEQ. CDR3 protein: CASSLGLAGELFF. Written as DNA, the CDR3 is TGTGCCAGCAGCCTCGGACTAGCCGGGGAGCTGTTTTTT.

V is TRBV15 and J is TRBJ1-2; 8 positions agree with TRBD1. Germline lookup yields CDR1 LNHNV and CDR2 YYDKDF (reference sequence). Losses at the gene ends were 3 bases for V and 4 bases for J; bases not matched to a gene: 7. The CDR3 loop spans 15 amino acids. CDR3 DNA sequence: TGTGCCACCAGCAGGGTTCGACAGGGGAGCTATGGCTACACCTTC. This codes for CATSRVRQGSYGYTF.

The chain recombines TRBV12-3 or TRBV12-4 with TRBJ1-3; D unclear. The CDR3 has 13 residues. Trimming removed 5 bases at V and 3 bases at J, with 8 bases between. The CDR3 nucleotides read TGTGCCAGCAGTACCCAACTTGGAAACACCATATATTTT. Its translation: CASSTQLGNTIYF.

V is TRBV5-1 and J is TRBJ2-5; no clear D gene. Trimming removed 0 bases from V and 2 bases from J, with 8 bases in between. Germline V CDR1 and CDR2: SGHRS, YFSETQ. The CDR3 is made up of 14 amino acids. The CDR3 is CASSLVAAQETQYF. DNA for the CDR3: TGCGCCAGCAGCTTGGTCGCAGCTCAAGAGACCCAGTACTTC.